The 8 T cell receptor beta chains listed next were all sequenced from one sample in a study of identical twins. TCRdb ran MiXCR on the 5' RACE reads and lists one entry per CDR3 protein. The data contain about 690,000 distinct CDR3 sequences, 5.5% to 6.5% of them singletons. Sequenced input: naive T cells sorted from blood. The receptor source for this set is a man aged 18 to 30 in good health.

There are a few counts of this clonotype. CDR3 amino acids: CATSRGTATDTQYF. The CDR3 bases are TGTGCCACCAGCAGAGGAACTGCCACAGATACGCAGTATTTT. This sequence joins TRBV15 and TRBJ2-3; D unclear. V was clipped by 1 base and J by 2 bases, with 7 bases between them. The CDR3 length is 14 residues. Germline V lookup: CDR1 LNHNV, CDR2 YYDKDF (reference sequence).

CDR3 sequence reads: CASSSLAGAGSEQFF. DNA of the CDR3: TGCGCCAGCAGCTCTCTAGCGGGAGCAGGCAGTGAGCAGTTCTTC. The rearrangement links TRBV5-1 to TRBJ2-1; 10 nucleotides match TRBD2. Germline V gene lookup returns CDR1 SGHRS and CDR2 YFSETQ. The CDR3 covers 15 residues. With V trimmed by 3 bases and J by 9 bases, 9 bases remained unmatched. Variable domain in full (rest from reference TRBV5-1 and TRBJ2-1): KAGVTQTPRYLIKTRGQQVTLSCSPISGHRSVSWYQQTPGQGLQFLFEYFSETQRNKGNFPGRFSGRQFSNSRSEMNVSTLELGDSALYLCASSSLAGAGSEQFFGPGTRLTVL.

This clonotype showed up many times. The J gene is TRBJ2-4, the V gene TRBV6-2 or TRBV6-3; TRBD2 might be the D (5 bases). Germline CDR1 and CDR2: MNHEY and SVGEGT. Trimming stripped 6 bases from V and 6 bases from J, with 12 bases between. The CDR3 spans 13 residues. For the CDR3, the DNA is TGTGCCAGCAGGGTGGACTGGGGAAACATTCAGTACTTC. Protein product: CASRVDWGNIQYF.

This clonotype showed up many times. The chain employs TRBV7-2 and TRBJ2-7; D remains ambiguous. The germline V and J ends were trimmed by 3 bases and 3 bases, with 6 bases remaining between them. CDR1 and CDR2 from the germline V gene are SGHTA and FQGNSA. This CDR3 comprises 12 residues. The CDR3 sequence is CASSFENYEQYF. CDR3 bases: TGTGCCAGCAGCTTCGAGAACTACGAGCAGTACTTC. The variable domain in full, completed from reference TRBV7-2 and TRBJ2-7, reads GAGVSQSPSNKVTEKGKDVELRCDPISGHTALYWYRQSLGQGLEFLIYFQGNSAPDKSGLPSDRFSAERTGGSVSTLTIQRTQQEDSAVYLCASSFENYEQYFGPGTRLTVT.

There are many counts of this clonotype. V and J are TRBV27 and TRBJ2-2; D gene ambiguous. V lost 1 base, J lost 7 bases, and 7 bases lay in between. The germline V gene encodes CDR1 MNHEY and CDR2 SMNVEV (reference sequence). The CDR3 sequence is 13 residues long. The CDR3 region has the DNA TGTGCCAGCAGTTTATATAGACGCGGGGAGCTGTTTTTT. It encodes CASSLYRRGELFF.

In its sample, this clonotype was seen a few times. This chain uses TRBV20-1 with TRBJ2-3; 14 bases line up with TRBD2. This CDR3 has 17 residues. Germline values: CDR1 DFQATT, CDR2 SNEGSKA (reference sequence). After removal of 3 bases from V and 2 bases from J, the junction contained 7 bases not matched to a gene. CDR3 sequence: CSASSVGLAGVTDTQYF. In DNA, the CDR3 is TGCAGTGCTAGTAGTGTGGGACTAGCGGGGGTCACAGATACGCAGTATTTT.

A few counts support this clonotype. This chain uses TRBV5-1 with TRBJ2-3, with a possible D match to TRBD2 (6 bases). CDR1 and CDR2 from the germline V gene are SGHRS and YFSETQ. The CDR3 spans 18 residues. V lost 3 bases to trimming and J lost 3 bases, with 23 bases between them. CDR3 region: CASSSGLRPTSPTDTQYF. The DNA for the CDR3 is TGCGCCAGCAGCTCGGGACTTAGACCCACGAGTCCGACAGATACGCAGTATTTT.

This clonotype was recorded at least ten times. The chain links TRBV29-1 to TRBJ1-4; D may be TRBD1 (5 bases). The V end lost 0 bases, the J end lost 7 bases, and 18 bases lay between the germline ends. Germline CDR1 SQVTM, CDR2 ANQGSEA. This CDR3 spans 16 amino acids. The CDR3 nucleotides are TGCAGCGTTGAAGATATCCAGGGAGAGATAGTTGAAAAACTGTTTTTT. Translated: CSVEDIQGEIVEKLFF.